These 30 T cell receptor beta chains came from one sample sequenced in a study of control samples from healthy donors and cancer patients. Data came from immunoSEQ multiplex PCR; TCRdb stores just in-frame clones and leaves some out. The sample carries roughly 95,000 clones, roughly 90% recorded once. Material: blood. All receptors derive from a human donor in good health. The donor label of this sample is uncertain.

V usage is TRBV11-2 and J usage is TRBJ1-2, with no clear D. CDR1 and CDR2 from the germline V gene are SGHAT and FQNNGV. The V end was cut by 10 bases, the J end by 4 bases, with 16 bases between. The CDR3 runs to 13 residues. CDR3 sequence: CATPGKDGYGYTF. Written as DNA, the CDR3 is TGTGCCACCCCTGGGAAGGACGGCTATGGCTACACCTTC.

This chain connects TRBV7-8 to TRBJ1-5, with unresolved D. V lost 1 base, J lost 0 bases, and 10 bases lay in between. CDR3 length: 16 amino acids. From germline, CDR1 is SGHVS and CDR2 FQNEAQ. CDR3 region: CASSLDLAGSNQPQHF. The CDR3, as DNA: TGTGCCAGCAGCTTAGATCTCGCAGGTAGCAATCAGCCCCAGCATTTT.

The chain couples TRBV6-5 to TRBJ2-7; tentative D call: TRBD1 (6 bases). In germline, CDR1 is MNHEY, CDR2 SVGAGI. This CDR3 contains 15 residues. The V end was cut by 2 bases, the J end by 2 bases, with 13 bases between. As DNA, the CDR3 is TGTGCCAGCAGTTACCTAGACAGGAGTACCTACGAGCAGTACTTC. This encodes CASSYLDRSTYEQYF.

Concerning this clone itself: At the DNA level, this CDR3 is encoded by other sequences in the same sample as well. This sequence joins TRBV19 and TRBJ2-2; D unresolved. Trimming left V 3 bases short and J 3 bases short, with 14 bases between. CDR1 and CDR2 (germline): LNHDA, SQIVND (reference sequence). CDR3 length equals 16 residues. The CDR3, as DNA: TGTGCCAGTAGTATCTGGCGATCTCCCGACACCGGGGAGCTGTTTTTT. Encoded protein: CASSIWRSPDTGELFF.

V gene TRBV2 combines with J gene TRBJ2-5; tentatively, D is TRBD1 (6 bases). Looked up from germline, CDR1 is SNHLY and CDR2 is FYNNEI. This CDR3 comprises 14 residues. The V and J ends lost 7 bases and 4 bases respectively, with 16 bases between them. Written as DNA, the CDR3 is TGTGCCAGCACTCATACAGGGTCGTTAGAGACCCAGTACTTC. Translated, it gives CASTHTGSLETQYF.

The CDR3 region is CASSGETGNQPQHF. Here the CDR3 DNA reads TGTGCCAGCAGTGGGGAGACGGGCAATCAGCCCCAGCATTTT. The V and J genes are TRBV2 and TRBJ1-5; D unresolved. This CDR3 contains 14 residues. Trimming took off 4 bases at V and 2 bases at J, with 9 bases between the two ends. Germline V lookup: CDR1 SNHLY, CDR2 FYNNEI.

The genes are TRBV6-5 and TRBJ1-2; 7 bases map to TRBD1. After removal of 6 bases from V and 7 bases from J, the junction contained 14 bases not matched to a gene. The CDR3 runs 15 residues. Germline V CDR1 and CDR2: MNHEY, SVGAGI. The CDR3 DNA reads TGTGCCAGCAGGCACTCTCGACAGGGCAGAAGTGGCTACACCTTC. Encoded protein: CASRHSRQGRSGYTF.

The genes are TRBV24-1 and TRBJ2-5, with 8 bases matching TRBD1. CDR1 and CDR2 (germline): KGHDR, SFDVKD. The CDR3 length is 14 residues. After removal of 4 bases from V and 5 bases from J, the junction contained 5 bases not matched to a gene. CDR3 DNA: TGTGCCACCAGTGACATCGACAGGGGTGAGACCCAGTACTTC. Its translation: CATSDIDRGETQYF.

The CDR3 coding sequence is TGTGCCAGCAGTTTTGCGCAGGGGGCTATTAGCTATGGCTACACCTTC. Amino acid sequence: CASSFAQGAISYGYTF. The chain carries TRBV27 and TRBJ1-2; 8 nucleotides align to TRBD1. V lost 3 bases, J lost 4 bases, and 10 bases stayed unmatched. Per germline, CDR1 MNHEY and CDR2 SMNVEV (reference sequence). CDR3 size: 16 residues.

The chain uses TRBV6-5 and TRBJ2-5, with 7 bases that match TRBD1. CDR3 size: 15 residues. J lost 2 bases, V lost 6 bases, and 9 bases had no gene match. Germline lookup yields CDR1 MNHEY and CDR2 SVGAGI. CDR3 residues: CASRAATGPQETQYF. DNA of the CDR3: TGTGCCAGCAGGGCGGCGACAGGGCCTCAAGAGACCCAGTACTTC.

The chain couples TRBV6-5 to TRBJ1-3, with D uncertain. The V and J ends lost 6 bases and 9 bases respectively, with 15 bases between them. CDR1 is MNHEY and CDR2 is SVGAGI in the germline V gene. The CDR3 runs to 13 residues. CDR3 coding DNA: TGTGCCAGCAGACCTATAGCCGGCGGCACCATATATTTT. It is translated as CASRPIAGGTIYF.

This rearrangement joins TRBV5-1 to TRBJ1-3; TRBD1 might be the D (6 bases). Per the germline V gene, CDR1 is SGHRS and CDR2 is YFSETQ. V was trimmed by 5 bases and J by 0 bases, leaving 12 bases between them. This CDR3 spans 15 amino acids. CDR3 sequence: CASRRDTASGNTIYF. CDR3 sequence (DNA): TGCGCCAGCAGGCGGGACACTGCCTCTGGAAACACCATATATTTT. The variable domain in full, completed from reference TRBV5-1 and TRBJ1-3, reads KAGVTQTPRYLIKTRGQQVTLSCSPISGHRSVSWYQQTPGQGLQFLFEYFSETQRNKGNFPGRFSGRQFSNSRSEMNVSTLELGDSALYLCASRRDTASGNTIYFGEGSWLTVV.

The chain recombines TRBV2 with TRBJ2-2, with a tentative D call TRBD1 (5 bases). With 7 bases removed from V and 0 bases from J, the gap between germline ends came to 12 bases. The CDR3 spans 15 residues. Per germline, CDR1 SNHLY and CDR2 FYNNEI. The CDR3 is CASTDSPSNTGELFF. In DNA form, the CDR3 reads TGTGCCAGCACCGACAGCCCATCGAACACCGGGGAGCTGTTTTTT.

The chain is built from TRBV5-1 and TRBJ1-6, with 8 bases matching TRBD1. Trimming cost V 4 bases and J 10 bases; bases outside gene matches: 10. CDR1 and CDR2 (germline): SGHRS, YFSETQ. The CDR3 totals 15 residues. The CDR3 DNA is TGCGCCAGCAGCAAGGGACAGGTGTTAGGATCACCCCTCCACTTT. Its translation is CASSKGQVLGSPLHF.

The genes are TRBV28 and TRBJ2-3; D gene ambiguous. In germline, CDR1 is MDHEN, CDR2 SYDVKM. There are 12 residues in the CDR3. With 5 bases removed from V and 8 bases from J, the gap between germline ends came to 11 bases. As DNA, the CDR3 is TGTGCCAGCAGTATTATGTTGGGTACGCAGTATTTT. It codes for CASSIMLGTQYF.

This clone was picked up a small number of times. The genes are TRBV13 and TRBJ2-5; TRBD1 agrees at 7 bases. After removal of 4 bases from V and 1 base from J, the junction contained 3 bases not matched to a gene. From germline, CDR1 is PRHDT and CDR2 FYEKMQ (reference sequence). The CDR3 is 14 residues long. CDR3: CASSSWDSQETQYF. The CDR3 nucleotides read TGTGCCAGCAGCTCTTGGGACAGCCAAGAGACCCAGTACTTC.

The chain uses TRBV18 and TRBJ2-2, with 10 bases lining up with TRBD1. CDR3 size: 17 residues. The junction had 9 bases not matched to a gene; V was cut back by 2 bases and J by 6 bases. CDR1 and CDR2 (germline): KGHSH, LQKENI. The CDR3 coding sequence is TGTGCCAGCTCACCATCTACGGGACAGGGGTTAGCCGGGGAGCTGTTTTTT. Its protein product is CASSPSTGQGLAGELFF.

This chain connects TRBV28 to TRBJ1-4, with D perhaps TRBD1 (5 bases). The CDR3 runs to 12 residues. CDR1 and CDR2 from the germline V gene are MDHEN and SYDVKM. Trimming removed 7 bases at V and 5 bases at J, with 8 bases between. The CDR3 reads CASTQGNEKLFF. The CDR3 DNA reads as TGTGCCAGCACCCAGGGAAATGAAAAACTGTTTTTT.

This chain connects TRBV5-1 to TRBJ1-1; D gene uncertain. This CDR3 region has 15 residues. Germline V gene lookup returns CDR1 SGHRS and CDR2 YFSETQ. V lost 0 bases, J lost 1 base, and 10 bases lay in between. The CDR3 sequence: CASSLGRISNTEAFF. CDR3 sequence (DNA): TGCGCCAGCAGCTTGGGAAGGATCTCGAACACTGAAGCTTTCTTT.

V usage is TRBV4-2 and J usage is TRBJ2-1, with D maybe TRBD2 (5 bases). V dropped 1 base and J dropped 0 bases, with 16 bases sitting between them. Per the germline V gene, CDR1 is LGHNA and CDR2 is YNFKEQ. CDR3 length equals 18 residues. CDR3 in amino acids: CASSQGSTAAISYNEQFF. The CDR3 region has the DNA TGTGCCAGCAGCCAAGGGTCAACAGCGGCTATCTCCTACAATGAGCAGTTCTTC.

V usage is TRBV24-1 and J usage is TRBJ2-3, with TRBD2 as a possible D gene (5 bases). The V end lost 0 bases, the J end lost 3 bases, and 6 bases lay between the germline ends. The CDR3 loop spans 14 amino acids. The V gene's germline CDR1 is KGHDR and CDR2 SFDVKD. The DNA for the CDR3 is TGTGCCACCAGTGATTTGTGGGAGACAGATACGCAGTATTTT. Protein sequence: CATSDLWETDTQYF.

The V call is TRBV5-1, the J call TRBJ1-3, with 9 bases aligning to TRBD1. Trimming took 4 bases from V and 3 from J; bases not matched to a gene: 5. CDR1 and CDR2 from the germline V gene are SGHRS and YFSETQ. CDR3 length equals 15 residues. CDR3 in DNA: TGCGCCAGCAGCACTACAGGGGGCCTTGGAAACACCATATATTTT. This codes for CASSTTGGLGNTIYF.

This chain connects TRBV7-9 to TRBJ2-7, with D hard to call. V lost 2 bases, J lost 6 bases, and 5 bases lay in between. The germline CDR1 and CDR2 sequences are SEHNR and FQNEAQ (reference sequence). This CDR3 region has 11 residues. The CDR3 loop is CASSLFGEQYF. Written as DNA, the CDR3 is TGTGCCAGCAGCTTATTCGGCGAGCAGTACTTC. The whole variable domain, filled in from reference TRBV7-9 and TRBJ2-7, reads DTGVSQNPRHKITKRGQNVTFRCDPISEHNRLYWYRQTLGQGPEFLTYFQNEAQLEKSRLLSDRFSAERPKGSFSTLEIQRTEQGDSAMYLCASSLFGEQYFGPGTRLTVT.

Here the CDR3 DNA reads TGTGCCAGCAGCCAAAGTTTTGGGCTCCCAGATACGCAGTATTTT. Translated: CASSQSFGLPDTQYF. This chain connects TRBV14 to TRBJ2-3; no firm D call. V lost 2 bases and J lost 4, with 13 bases in between. The CDR3 has 15 amino acids. Per germline, CDR1 SGHDN and CDR2 FVKESK.

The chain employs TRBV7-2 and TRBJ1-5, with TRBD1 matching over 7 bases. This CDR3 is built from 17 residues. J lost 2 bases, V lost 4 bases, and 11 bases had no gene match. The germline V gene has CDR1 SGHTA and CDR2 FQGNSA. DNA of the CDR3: TGTGCCAGCAGCTCATTGACAGGGAGGGATGGCAATCAGCCCCAGCATTTT. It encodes CASSSLTGRDGNQPQHF.

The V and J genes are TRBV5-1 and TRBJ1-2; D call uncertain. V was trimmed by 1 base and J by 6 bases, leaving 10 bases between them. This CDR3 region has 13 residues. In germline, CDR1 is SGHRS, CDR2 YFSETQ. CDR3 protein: CASSLLAEDGYTF. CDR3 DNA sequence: TGCGCCAGCAGCTTGTTGGCAGAAGATGGCTACACCTTC.

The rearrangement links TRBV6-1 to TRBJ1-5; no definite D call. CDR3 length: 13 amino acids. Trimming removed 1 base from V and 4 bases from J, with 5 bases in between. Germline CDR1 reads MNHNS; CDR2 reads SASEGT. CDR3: CASSEVRNQPQHF. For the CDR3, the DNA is TGTGCCAGCAGTGAAGTGAGAAATCAGCCCCAGCATTTT.

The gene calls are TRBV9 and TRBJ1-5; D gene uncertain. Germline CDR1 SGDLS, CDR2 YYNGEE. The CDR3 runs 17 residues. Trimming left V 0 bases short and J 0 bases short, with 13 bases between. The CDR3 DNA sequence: TGTGCCAGCAGCGTAGTTCGCACGGATTATAGCAATCAGCCCCAGCATTTT. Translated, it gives CASSVVRTDYSNQPQHF.

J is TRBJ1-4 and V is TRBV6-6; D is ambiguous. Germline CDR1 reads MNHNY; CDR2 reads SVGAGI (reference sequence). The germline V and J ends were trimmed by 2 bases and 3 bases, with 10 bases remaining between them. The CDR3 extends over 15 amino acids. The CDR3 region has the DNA TGTGCCAGCAGTTACCTCCGGGAATCTAATGAAAAACTGTTTTTT. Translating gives CASSYLRESNEKLFF.

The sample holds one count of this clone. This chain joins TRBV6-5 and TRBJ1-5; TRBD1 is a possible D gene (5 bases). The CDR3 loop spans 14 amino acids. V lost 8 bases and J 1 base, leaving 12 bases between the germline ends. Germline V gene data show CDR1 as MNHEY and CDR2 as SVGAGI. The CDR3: CASGRGGSNQPQHF. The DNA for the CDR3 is TGTGCCAGCGGGCGGGGGGGGAGCAATCAGCCCCAGCATTTT.